These 20 T cell receptor beta chains were sequenced from one sample in a study of OX40 agonist ivuxolimab in advanced cancers. Sequencing was performed with immunoSEQ multiplex PCR; in TCRdb, only in-frame clones are kept and a portion is missing. The table shows some 74,000 clones, with 85% occurring only once. This material consisted of CD4+ or CD8+ T cells sorted from blood, taken in a trial of the OX40 agonist ivuxolimab. Source of these receptors: an adult with an advanced solid tumor such as melanoma, head and neck, liver or kidney cancer.

This clone occurred once. The chain combines TRBV5-1 with TRBJ2-5, with D unresolved. Looked up from germline, CDR1 is SGHRS and CDR2 is YFSETQ. The CDR3 has 11 amino acids. V shed 6 bases and J shed 2 bases, with 5 bases lying between them. The CDR3 here is CASTEQETQYF. DNA for the CDR3: TGCGCCAGCACCGAACAAGAGACCCAGTACTTC. The variable domain in full, with the rest retrieved from reference TRBV5-1 and TRBJ2-5, is KAGVTQTPRYLIKTRGQQVTLSCSPISGHRSVSWYQQTPGQGLQFLFEYFSETQRNKGNFPGRFSGRQFSNSRSEMNVSTLELGDSALYLCASTEQETQYFGPGTRLLVL.

V gene TRBV2 combines with J gene TRBJ2-5, with TRBD2 matching 7 bases. CDR1 is SNHLY and CDR2 is FYNNEI in the germline V gene. The ends lost 4 bases at V and 4 bases at J; junction bases unmatched: 12. The CDR3 is 16 residues long. The CDR3 DNA reads as TGTGCCAGCAGTGCCCCCCGCGCTAGCGGCGGAGAGACCCAGTACTTC. It translates to CASSAPRASGGETQYF.

J is TRBJ1-2 and V is TRBV5-1; TRBD1 might be the D (5 bases). The CDR3 totals 14 residues. Trimming took off 4 bases at V and 4 bases at J, with 14 bases between the two ends. Germline CDR1 is SGHRS and CDR2 is YFSETQ. In DNA form, the CDR3 reads TGCGCCAGCAGCATAACAGGTTCGGTCTATGGCTACACCTTC. Translating it yields CASSITGSVYGYTF.

This clone has just one count. The chain recombines TRBV4-1 with TRBJ2-1; tentatively, D is TRBD2 (6 bases). This CDR3 is 14 amino acids long. The germline V and J ends were trimmed by 2 bases and 9 bases, with 14 bases remaining between them. The germline CDR1 and CDR2 sequences are MGHRA and YSYEKL. The CDR3 nucleotides are TGCGCCAGCAGCCAAACGGGGGAATCCCGTGAGCAGTTCTTC. Its translation is CASSQTGESREQFF.

This chain links TRBV27 with TRBJ1-4; the D is unclear. Trimming took off 0 bases at V and 0 bases at J, with 5 bases between the two ends. The CDR3 length is 15 residues. The V gene's germline CDR1 is MNHEY and CDR2 SMNVEV (reference sequence). The CDR3 reads CASSLSTATNEKLFF. Written as DNA, the CDR3 is TGTGCCAGCAGTTTATCAACTGCAACTAATGAAAAACTGTTTTTT.

This rearrangement joins TRBV6-5 to TRBJ1-2; D is ambiguous. There are 12 residues in the CDR3. Germline V gene sequence: CDR1 MNHEY, CDR2 SVGAGI. V lost 5 bases, J lost 5 bases, and 9 bases lay in between. CDR3: CASSTLGYGYTF. The CDR3 DNA reads TGTGCCAGCAGTACTCTCGGTTATGGCTACACCTTC.

The V call is TRBV9, the J call TRBJ2-5; weak D call: TRBD1 (6 bases). Germline CDR1 reads SGDLS; CDR2 reads YYNGEE. Trimming removed 4 bases from V and 5 bases from J, with 18 bases in between. The CDR3 loop spans 15 amino acids. The CDR3 sequence: CASSTQGSRSETQYF. The CDR3 DNA reads as TGTGCCAGCAGCACACAGGGTAGCCGGAGTGAGACCCAGTACTTC.

This chain uses TRBV12-5 with TRBJ2-1; tentative D call: TRBD1 (6 bases). The V gene's germline CDR1 is LGHNT and CDR2 FRNRAP. V lost 4 bases to trimming and J lost 9 bases, with 16 bases between them. The CDR3 is made up of 14 amino acids. In DNA form, the CDR3 reads TGTGCTAGTGGTTCCCTAGGGGGAGTCAGTGAGCAGTTCTTC. Protein product: CASGSLGGVSEQFF.

The chain carries TRBV30 and TRBJ2-4, with D unclear. This CDR3 has 13 residues. V was cut by 4 bases and J by 3 bases, with 10 bases left in between. The germline CDR1 and CDR2 sequences are GTSNPN and SVGIG (reference sequence). CDR3 loop: CAWKGPDKNIQYF. The CDR3, as DNA: TGTGCCTGGAAGGGCCCCGACAAAAACATTCAGTACTTC. Drawing the rest from reference TRBV30 and TRBJ2-4, the complete variable domain is SQTIHQWPATLVQPVGSPLSLECTVEGTSNPNLYWYRQAAGRGLQLLFYSVGIGQISSEVPQNLSASRPQDRQFILSSKKLLLSDSGFYLCAWKGPDKNIQYFGAGTRLSVL.

CDR3 sequence: CASSETRQYGYTF. As DNA, the CDR3 is TGTGCCAGCAGTGAAACGCGACAGTATGGCTACACCTTC. The V and J genes are TRBV6-1 and TRBJ1-2; D is perhaps TRBD1 (5 bases). Germline CDR1 MNHNS, CDR2 SASEGT. V lost 2 bases, J lost 5 bases, and 9 bases lay in between. CDR3 length: 13 amino acids.

Notes on this clone: An end of the junction does not agree with germline; a read error may underlie this. This rearrangement joins TRBV7-7 to TRBJ2-3; D is unclear. Per the germline V gene, CDR1 is SSHAT and CDR2 is FNYEAQ (reference sequence). The CDR3 is 14 amino acids. CDR3 loop: CASSLGEGTDTQYF. The CDR3 coding sequence is TGTGCTAGCAGCTTAGGCGAAGGGACAGATACGCAGTATTTT.

The chain uses TRBV11-3 and TRBJ2-5; 7 bases are a match to TRBD2. Germline V gives CDR1 SGHNT, CDR2 YENEEA. J gave up 5 bases and V 5 bases, and 8 bases lay outside the gene matches. This CDR3 is built from 14 residues. The CDR3 spells CASSLGGGFETQYF. CDR3 DNA sequence: TGTGCCAGCAGCCTGGGGGGAGGGTTCGAGACCCAGTACTTC.

The rearrangement uses TRBV5-4 and TRBJ1-2; a possible D gene is TRBD1 (6 bases). V lost 4 bases and J lost 2, with 15 bases in between. The CDR3 is made up of 15 amino acids. Germline CDR1 reads SGHNT; CDR2 reads YYREEE (reference sequence). The DNA for the CDR3 is TGTGCCAGCAGCCCGCCGGGACAAAGGAACTATGGCTACACCTTC. Encoded protein: CASSPPGQRNYGYTF.

The chain links TRBV4-3 to TRBJ1-4; weak D call: TRBD1 (6 bases). The CDR3 is made up of 17 amino acids. V was clipped by 0 bases and J by 8 bases, with 19 bases between them. CDR1 is LGHNA and CDR2 is YSLEER in the germline V gene. In DNA, the CDR3 is TGCGCCAGCAGCCAAGATTTGGCACAGGGAAAGGGAGAAAAACTGTTTTTT. Its protein is CASSQDLAQGKGEKLFF.

This chain links TRBV7-9 with TRBJ1-2; 7 bases match TRBD1. The germline CDR1 and CDR2 sequences are SEHNR and FQNEAQ (reference sequence). The length of the CDR3 is 14 residues. J gave up 4 bases and V 4 bases, and 6 bases lay outside the gene matches. In DNA, the CDR3 is TGTGCCAGCAGCTCGTGGTGGACAGGCTATGGCTACACCTTC. This translates into CASSSWWTGYGYTF.

J is TRBJ2-3 and V is TRBV11-3; D not resolved. CDR3 size: 13 residues. V shed 5 bases and J shed 2 bases, with 8 bases lying between them. Per the germline V gene, CDR1 is SGHNT and CDR2 is YENEEA. CDR3: CASSPGVTDTQYF. The CDR3, as DNA: TGTGCCAGCAGCCCCGGAGTCACAGATACGCAGTATTTT.

V gene TRBV27 combines with J gene TRBJ2-3; TRBD2 agrees at 10 bases. The germline V gene has CDR1 MNHEY and CDR2 SMNVEV (reference sequence). The V gene end was trimmed by 6 bases and the J gene end by 2 bases; junction bases not matched to a gene: 5. This CDR3 has 15 amino acids. CDR3 sequence (DNA): TGTGCCAGCAGGCTAGCGGGGGCGGTCACAGATACGCAGTATTTT. Its protein product is CASRLAGAVTDTQYF.

In regard to this clone: This sample includes further DNA sequences coding for the same CDR3. The rearrangement links TRBV6-5 to TRBJ2-5; tentative D call: TRBD2 (5 bases). CDR1 is MNHEY, CDR2 SVGAGI, per germline. There are 13 residues in the CDR3. V lost 0 bases, J lost 4 bases, and 6 bases lay in between. The CDR3 DNA follows: TGTGCCAGCAGTTACTCGGCGGGAGAGACCCAGTACTTC. It encodes CASSYSAGETQYF.

The DNA of the CDR3 is TGCGCCAGCAGCCCCCGTGACAGGGGTTATAATTCACCCCTCCACTTT. Translating it yields CASSPRDRGYNSPLHF. The chain carries TRBV5-1 and TRBJ1-6, with 8 nucleotides matching TRBD1. This CDR3 spans 16 amino acids. CDR1 and CDR2 from the germline V gene are SGHRS and YFSETQ. J lost 4 bases, V lost 4 bases, and 7 bases had no gene match.

This clone came up once. The chain recombines TRBV5-1 with TRBJ1-3, with TRBD1 identical over 11 bases. CDR1 is SGHRS and CDR2 is YFSETQ in the germline V gene. CDR3 size: 16 residues. V lost 4 bases and J lost 2; bases outside the gene matches: 5. The CDR3 DNA sequence: TGCGCCAGCAGCCCGGGGGACAGGGGGACTGGAAACACCATATATTTT. Translation: CASSPGDRGTGNTIYF.